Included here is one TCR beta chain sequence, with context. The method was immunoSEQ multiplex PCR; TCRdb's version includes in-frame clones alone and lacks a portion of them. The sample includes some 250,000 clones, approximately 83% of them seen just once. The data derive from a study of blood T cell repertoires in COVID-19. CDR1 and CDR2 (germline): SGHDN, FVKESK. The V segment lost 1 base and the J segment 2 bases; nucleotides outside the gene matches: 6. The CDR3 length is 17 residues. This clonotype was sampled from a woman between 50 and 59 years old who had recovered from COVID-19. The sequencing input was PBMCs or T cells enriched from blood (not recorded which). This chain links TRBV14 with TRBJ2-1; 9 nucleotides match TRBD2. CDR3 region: CASSQVLAGVPYNEQFF. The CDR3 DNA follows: TGTGCCAGCAGCCAAGTCTTAGCGGGAGTGCCCTACAATGAGCAGTTCTTC.